The T cell receptor beta chain described here comes from a study of read filtering for tumor transcriptome and immune sequencing. Study summary: About 8 patients were R-ISS I, 16 were R-ISS II, 6 or 7 were R-ISS III. IR-seq gave about 3.5 to 10.27 million TCR reads per sample; RNA-seq gave roughly 80 to 1,300. Overall study findings and caveats: In IR-seq, single-read clonotypes were roughly 82% of clonotypes but approximately 3.5% of reads. IR-seq and RNA-seq agreed better without single-read clonotypes.

From around 0.4 ug of RNA, a library with molecular barcoded alpha/delta and beta/gamma adaptors was made. TCRdb recomputed calls from the reads with MiXCR, one row per CDR3 protein. The data contain roughly 130,000 distinct CDR3 sequences, 13% of them singletons. As regards this clonotype: The target antigen is unknown.

The sequenced sample was a population of CD138-negative cells sorted from bone marrow. The origin of this receptor is a donor at least 40 years old with multiple myeloma.

CDR3 in DNA: TGTGCCAGCAGCTTGGAACAGGGGGTAGTCGACTATGGCTACACCTTC. It yields the protein CASSLEQGVVDYGYTF. This chain uses TRBV5-4 with TRBJ1-2, with 8 bases aligning to TRBD1. V lost 0 bases, J lost 3 bases, and 7 bases stayed unmatched. Per the germline V gene, CDR1 is SGHNT and CDR2 is YYREEE (reference sequence). This CDR3 is built from 16 residues.